This T cell receptor (beta chain) came from a study of T cells in Graves' hyperthyroidism and ophthalmopathy. Study-wide results and caveats: Onset of ophthalmopathy came a median approximately 6.9 months after the model predicted it.

The PBMCs studied were ones that came from 10 ml fresh peripheral blood. Regions amplified from RNA transcripts were the TCR beta CDR3 regions. A first-round RT-PCR of the TCR CDR3 used the HTBI primer set. One entry per CDR3 protein results from TCRdb running MiXCR on the multiplex PCR reads. In the table there are almost 350,000 distinct CDR3 sequences, around 18% of which are singletons. The trim removed 5 bases at V and 6 bases at J, leaving 13 bases unmatched. CDR3 size: 17 residues. To note about this clonotype: Its specificity is unknown.

This chain connects TRBV12-3 or TRBV12-4 to TRBJ1-3, with 10 bases lining up with TRBD1. The sequence was collected from a woman aged 40 to 50 with Graves' ophthalmopathy. Sequences were obtained from blood. CDR3 nucleotides: TGTGCCAGCAGTGGAGGGACAGGGGCCAACGGGGAAAACACCATATATTTT. This translates into CASSGGTGANGENTIYF.